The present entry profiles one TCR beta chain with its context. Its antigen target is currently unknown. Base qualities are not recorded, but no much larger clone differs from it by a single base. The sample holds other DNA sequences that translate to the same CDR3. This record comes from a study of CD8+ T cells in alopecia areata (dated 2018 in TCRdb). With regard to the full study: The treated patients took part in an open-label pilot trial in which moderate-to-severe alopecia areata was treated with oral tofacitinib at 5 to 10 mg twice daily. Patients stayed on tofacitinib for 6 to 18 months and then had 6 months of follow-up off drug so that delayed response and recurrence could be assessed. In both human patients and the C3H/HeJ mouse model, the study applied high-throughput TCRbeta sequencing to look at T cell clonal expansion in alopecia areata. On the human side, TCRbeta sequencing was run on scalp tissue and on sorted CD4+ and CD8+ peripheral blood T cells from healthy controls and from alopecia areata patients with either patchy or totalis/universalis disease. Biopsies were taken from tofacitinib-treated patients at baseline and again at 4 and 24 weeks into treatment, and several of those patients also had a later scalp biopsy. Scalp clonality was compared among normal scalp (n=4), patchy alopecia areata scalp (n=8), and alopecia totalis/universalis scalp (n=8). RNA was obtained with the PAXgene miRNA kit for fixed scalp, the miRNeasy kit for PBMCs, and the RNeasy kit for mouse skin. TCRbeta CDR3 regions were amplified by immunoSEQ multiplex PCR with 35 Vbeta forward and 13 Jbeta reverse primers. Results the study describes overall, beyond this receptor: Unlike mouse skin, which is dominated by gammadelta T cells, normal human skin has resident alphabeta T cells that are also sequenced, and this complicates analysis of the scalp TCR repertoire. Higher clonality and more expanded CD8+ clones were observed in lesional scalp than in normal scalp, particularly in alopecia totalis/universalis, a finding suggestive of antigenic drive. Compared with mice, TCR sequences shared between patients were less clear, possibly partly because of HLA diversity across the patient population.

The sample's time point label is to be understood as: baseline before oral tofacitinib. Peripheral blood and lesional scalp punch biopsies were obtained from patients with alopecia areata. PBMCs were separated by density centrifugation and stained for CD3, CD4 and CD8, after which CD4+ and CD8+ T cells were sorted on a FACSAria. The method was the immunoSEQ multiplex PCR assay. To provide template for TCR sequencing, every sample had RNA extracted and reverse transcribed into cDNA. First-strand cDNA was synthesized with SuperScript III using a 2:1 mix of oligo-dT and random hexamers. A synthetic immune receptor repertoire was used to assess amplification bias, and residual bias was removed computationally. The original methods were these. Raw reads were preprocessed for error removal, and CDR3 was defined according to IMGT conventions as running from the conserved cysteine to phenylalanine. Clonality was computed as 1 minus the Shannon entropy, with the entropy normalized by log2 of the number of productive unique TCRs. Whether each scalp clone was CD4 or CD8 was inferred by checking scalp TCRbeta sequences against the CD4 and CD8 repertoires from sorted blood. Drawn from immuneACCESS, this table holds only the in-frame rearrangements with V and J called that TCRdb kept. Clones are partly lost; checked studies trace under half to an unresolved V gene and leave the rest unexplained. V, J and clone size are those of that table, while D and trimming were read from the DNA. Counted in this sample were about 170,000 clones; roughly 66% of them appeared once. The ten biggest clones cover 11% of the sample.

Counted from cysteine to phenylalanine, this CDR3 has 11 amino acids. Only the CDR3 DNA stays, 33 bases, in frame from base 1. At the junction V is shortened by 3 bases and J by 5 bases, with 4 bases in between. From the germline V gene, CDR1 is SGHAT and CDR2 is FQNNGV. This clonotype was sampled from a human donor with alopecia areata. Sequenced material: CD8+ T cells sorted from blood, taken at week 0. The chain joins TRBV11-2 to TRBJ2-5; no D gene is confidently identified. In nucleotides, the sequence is TGTGCCAGCAGCTTTAGGGAGACCCAGTACTTC. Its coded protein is CASSFRETQYF. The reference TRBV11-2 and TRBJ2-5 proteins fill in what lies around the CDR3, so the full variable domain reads EAGVAQSPRYKIIEKRQSVAFWCNPISGHATLYWYQQILGQGPKLLIQFQNNGVVDDSQLPKDRFSAERLKGVDSTLKIQPAKLEDSAVYLCASSFRETQYFGPGTRLLVL.